These 32 T cell receptor beta chains originate from one sample sequenced in a study of blood T cell repertoires in COVID-19. TCRdb's table, derived via immunoSEQ multiplex PCR, lists solely in-frame clones and lacks some. Of some 190,000 clones listed, roughly 90% are singletons. The sequencing input was peripheral blood. These receptors were taken from a woman aged 40 to 55 who had recovered from COVID-19.

This clone has just one count. This chain links TRBV5-3 with TRBJ2-2; 7 nucleotides line up with TRBD1. TRBV5-3 is recorded as an ORF, its role being uncertain. With 3 bases clipped from V and 5 bases from J, the junction kept 10 bases outside the gene matches. This CDR3 is 16 amino acids long. The DNA for the CDR3 is TGTGCCAGAAGCTGGGGGCAGGGGGATTGTACCGGGGAGCTGTTTTTT. Translating gives CARSWGQGDCTGELFF.

The chain joins TRBV18 to TRBJ1-2; D is unresolved. CDR3 size: 15 residues. The V gene's germline CDR1 is KGHSH and CDR2 LQKENI. Trimming took off 0 bases at V and 5 bases at J, with 13 bases between the two ends. The CDR3 here is CASSPPSTPGYGYTF. The DNA of the CDR3 is TGTGCCAGCTCACCACCCTCTACACCGGGGTATGGCTACACCTTC.

The gene calls are TRBV10-3 and TRBJ2-3; D is possibly TRBD2 (7 bases). The CDR3 has 15 amino acids. V was clipped by 10 bases and J by 0 bases, with 17 bases between them. Germline lookup yields CDR1 ENHRY and CDR2 SYGVKD. CDR3 loop: CATKGGATSTDTQYF. Here the CDR3 DNA reads TGTGCCACCAAAGGGGGGGCAACTAGCACAGATACGCAGTATTTT.

The CDR3 DNA sequence: TGTGCCACCGGGACAGGGGTCTCAAATGAGCAGTTCTTC. Translating gives CATGTGVSNEQFF. The V and J genes are TRBV28 and TRBJ2-1, with TRBD1 matching 10 bases. From germline, CDR1 is MDHEN and CDR2 SYDVKM. Trimming cost V 10 bases and J 7 bases; bases outside gene matches: 7. The CDR3 is 13 residues long.

V is TRBV11-3 and J is TRBJ2-3; 11 bases match TRBD2. The germline V gene has CDR1 SGHNT and CDR2 YENEEA. The CDR3 sequence is 16 residues long. V lost 3 bases to trimming and J lost 1 base; unmatched junction nucleotides: 3. CDR3 DNA sequence: TGTGCCAGCAGCTTCGGTAGCGGGAGGGGCACAGATACGCAGTATTTT. This gives the protein CASSFGSGRGTDTQYF.

J is TRBJ2-7 and V is TRBV3-1 (or the pseudogene TRBV3-2); 7 nucleotides agree with TRBD2. The CDR3 spans 15 residues. The germline CDR1 and CDR2 sequences are LGHDT and YNNKEL (reference sequence). V lost 1 base to trimming and J lost 2 bases; unmatched junction nucleotides: 5. The CDR3 spells CASSQASGTPYEQYF. DNA for the CDR3: TGTGCCAGCAGCCAAGCCAGCGGGACCCCCTACGAGCAGTACTTC.

The J gene is TRBJ1-2, the V gene TRBV30; the D gene is possibly TRBD1 (6 bases). CDR3 length equals 13 residues. The ends were cut back, 4 bases at V and 6 bases at J, with 15 bases in the middle. Germline loops: CDR1 GTSNPN, CDR2 SVGIG (reference sequence). In nucleotides, the CDR3 is TGTGCCTGGACTTATGGGCAGGGGAATGGCTACACCTTC. Protein product: CAWTYGQGNGYTF.

The chain uses TRBV28 and TRBJ2-1; D may be TRBD2 (5 bases). V lost 10 bases, J lost 8 bases, and 15 bases lay in between. CDR3 size: 12 residues. Per germline, CDR1 MDHEN and CDR2 SYDVKM. CDR3 DNA: TGTGCCACCTTCAAGTGGGGAGATGAGCAGTTCTTC. This sequence encodes CATFKWGDEQFF.

This clone was found a few times. The V gene is TRBV15, the J gene TRBJ1-4; D is unclear. The CDR3 extends over 16 amino acids. In germline, CDR1 is LNHNV, CDR2 YYDKDF (reference sequence). V was clipped by 1 base and J by 8 bases, with 17 bases between them. CDR3 nucleotides: TGTGCCACCAGCAGAGGTTGGGAGGGCCGCCTGGAAAAACTGTTTTTT. Encoded protein: CATSRGWEGRLEKLFF.

This chain's CDR3 is CASSQGAQHSTDTQYF. The CDR3, as DNA: TGTGCCAGCAGCCAAGGTGCACAACATAGCACAGATACGCAGTATTTT. The chain recombines TRBV4-2 with TRBJ2-3, with D unresolved. Germline V gene data show CDR1 as LGHNA and CDR2 as YNFKEQ. CDR3 length equals 16 residues. V was trimmed by 1 base and J by 0 bases, leaving 11 bases between them.

The V and J genes are TRBV10-3 and TRBJ1-2; 8 positions agree with TRBD1. In germline, CDR1 is ENHRY, CDR2 SYGVKD. CDR3 length: 13 amino acids. With V trimmed by 5 bases and J by 5 bases, 4 bases remained unmatched. CDR3 sequence: CAISTGGVYGYTF. As DNA, the CDR3 is TGTGCCATCAGTACAGGGGGGGTTTATGGCTACACCTTC.

The chain links TRBV19 to TRBJ2-1; 14 nucleotides agree with TRBD2. CDR3 length: 14 residues. Germline V gives CDR1 LNHDA, CDR2 SQIVND (reference sequence). The V gene end was trimmed by 7 bases and the J gene end by 8 bases; junction bases not matched to a gene: 4. CDR3 in DNA: TGTGCCAGTAACGGACTAGCGGGAGGTGATGAGCAGTTCTTC. Translation: CASNGLAGGDEQFF. The variable domain in full, with the rest retrieved from reference TRBV19 and TRBJ2-1, is DGGITQSPKYLFRKEGQNVTLSCEQNLNHDAMYWYRQDPGQGLRLIYYSQIVNDFQKGDIAEGYSVSREKKESFPLTVTSAQKNPTAFYLCASNGLAGGDEQFFGPGTRLTVL.

The chain has TRBV9 and TRBJ2-3; TRBD2 matches at 8 bases. The CDR3 runs to 16 residues. The ends lost 1 base at V and 4 bases at J; junction bases unmatched: 8. The germline CDR1 and CDR2 sequences are SGDLS and YYNGEE. The CDR3 region is CASSVKSGREADTQYF. In DNA, the CDR3 is TGTGCCAGCAGCGTAAAAAGCGGGAGAGAAGCAGATACGCAGTATTTT.

The rearrangement joins TRBV19 to TRBJ2-3; TRBD2 matches 9 bases. The V gene end was trimmed by 10 bases and the J gene end by 1 base; junction bases not matched to a gene: 12. Germline CDR1 reads LNHDA; CDR2 reads SQIVND (reference sequence). This CDR3 is 16 amino acids long. CDR3 in DNA: TGTGCCACCCGTACCCATGTAGCGGGAGGCACAGATACGCAGTATTTT. Its protein is CATRTHVAGGTDTQYF.

This chain links TRBV28 with TRBJ2-1; TRBD1 aligns across 7 bases. CDR3 length: 16 amino acids. CDR1 MDHEN and CDR2 SYDVKM come from the germline V gene. V shed 6 bases, J shed 0 bases, and the junction held 8 bases outside the gene matches. DNA for the CDR3: TGTGCCAGCAGAACAGGACAGGATAGCTCCTACAATGAGCAGTTCTTC. Amino acids: CASRTGQDSSYNEQFF.

The genes are TRBV6-1 and TRBJ1-1, with a weak D call TRBD1 (6 bases). The CDR3 extends over 14 amino acids. The germline gives CDR1 MNHNS, CDR2 SASEGT. The ends were cut back, 3 bases at V and 5 bases at J, with 13 bases in the middle. CDR3 DNA sequence: TGTGCCAGCAGTGATTTGGGGCAGGGGACTGAAGCTTTCTTT. Its protein is CASSDLGQGTEAFF.

V and J are TRBV7-3 and TRBJ1-1, with 10 bases lining up with TRBD1. The ends lost 5 bases at V and 2 bases at J; junction bases unmatched: 11. CDR3 length: 17 residues. In germline, CDR1 is SGHTA, CDR2 FQGTGA. The DNA for the CDR3 is TGTGCCAGCAGCCCTAGGGACAGGGGAGGGGACAACACTGAAGCTTTCTTT. Translated: CASSPRDRGGDNTEAFF.

The chain employs TRBV11-2 and TRBJ2-1, with D perhaps matching TRBD2 (5 bases). With 5 bases removed from V and 8 bases from J, the gap between germline ends came to 13 bases. CDR1 and CDR2 from the germline V gene are SGHAT and FQNNGV. This CDR3 has 13 amino acids. CDR3 protein: CASSPGEAHEQFF. The CDR3 bases are TGTGCCAGCAGCCCCGGGGAAGCCCATGAGCAGTTCTTC. The full variable domain, in which reference TRBV11-2 and TRBJ2-1 provide the parts outside the CDR3, is EAGVAQSPRYKIIEKRQSVAFWCNPISGHATLYWYQQILGQGPKLLIQFQNNGVVDDSQLPKDRFSAERLKGVDSTLKIQPAKLEDSAVYLCASSPGEAHEQFFGPGTRLTVL.

V and J are TRBV5-1 and TRBJ2-1; D gene ambiguous. The CDR3 has 14 residues. Trimming took off 4 bases at V and 5 bases at J, with 13 bases between the two ends. Germline CDR1 and CDR2: SGHRS and YFSETQ. CDR3 nucleotides: TGCGCCAGCAGCCTGGGTTCGGTCGACAATGAGCAGTTCTTC. It specifies CASSLGSVDNEQFF.

The chain employs TRBV27 and TRBJ1-1, with D hard to call. CDR3 length: 14 residues. Per the germline V gene, CDR1 is MNHEY and CDR2 is SMNVEV (reference sequence). V gave up 0 bases and J gave up 5 bases, with 10 bases separating them. In DNA form, the CDR3 reads TGTGCCAGCAGTTTATCCGGCTGGGAGACTGAAGCTTTCTTT. Translation gives CASSLSGWETEAFF.

This chain links TRBV29-1 with TRBJ2-7, with D maybe TRBD2 (6 bases). Between the trimmed V and J ends, which lost 5 bases and 5 bases, there was a span of 16 bases. The CDR3 has 13 amino acids. CDR1 SQVTM and CDR2 ANQGSEA come from the germline V gene. CDR3 amino acids: CSVYSGLGDEQYF. CDR3 in DNA: TGCAGCGTTTATAGCGGACTTGGGGACGAGCAGTACTTC.

V usage is TRBV7-8 and J usage is TRBJ1-5, with a weak D call TRBD1 (6 bases). CDR1 and CDR2 (germline): SGHVS, FQNEAQ. The CDR3 runs to 15 residues. V dropped 5 bases and J dropped 6 bases, with 17 bases sitting between them. For the CDR3, the DNA is TGTGCCAGCAGCCCCCACCAGGGGCCAAGTCAGCCCCAGCATTTT. This gives the protein CASSPHQGPSQPQHF.

The V call is TRBV9, the J call TRBJ2-2; 7 bases align to TRBD1. Germline CDR1 is SGDLS and CDR2 is YYNGEE. V lost 3 bases and J lost 2; bases outside the gene matches: 7. The CDR3 has 16 residues. This CDR3 reads CASSGHRGENTGELFF. The CDR3 bases are TGTGCCAGCAGCGGGCACAGGGGTGAAAACACCGGGGAGCTGTTTTTT.

This chain joins TRBV6-5 and TRBJ2-7; the D is unclear. The CDR3 covers 11 residues. The germline CDR1 and CDR2 sequences are MNHEY and SVGAGI. Trimming removed 5 bases from V and 5 bases from J, with 7 bases in between. As DNA, the CDR3 is TGTGCCAGCAGTCAGGTGAACGAGCAGTACTTC. It yields the protein CASSQVNEQYF.

This clone was seen a few times. The junction departs from the called germline gene at one end, perhaps through a read error. DNA of the CDR3: TGTGCCAGCAGTTTACATACAGGGGAAGCGACGGCCGCCAACTTC. This codes for CASSLHTGEATAANF. The genes are TRBV28 and TRBJ1-2; TRBD1 matches 7 bases. There are 15 residues in the CDR3. Germline V gene sequence: CDR1 MDHEN, CDR2 SYDVKM.

This clone has a handful of counts. The CDR3 protein is CASRTSGRPYNEQFF. DNA of the CDR3: TGTGCCAGTAGGACGAGCGGGCGACCATACAATGAGCAGTTCTTC. This chain links TRBV19 with TRBJ2-1; a weak D match, TRBD2 (6 bases). Per germline, CDR1 LNHDA and CDR2 SQIVND (reference sequence). This CDR3 comprises 15 residues. Trimming shortened V by 6 bases and J by 4 bases, and 16 bases separated the two germline ends.

This chain uses TRBV4-2 with TRBJ1-2; D may be TRBD1 (5 bases). The germline CDR1 and CDR2 sequences are LGHNA and YNFKEQ. CDR3 length: 16 residues. Trimming pared 1 base from V and 4 bases from J, leaving 16 bases between. Written as DNA, the CDR3 is TGTGCCAGCAGCCAAGGGGGCGGCGCCCGGGCCTATGGCTACACCTTC. It encodes CASSQGGGARAYGYTF.

The chain has TRBV15 and TRBJ2-3; 7 bases align to TRBD2. The CDR3 covers 16 residues. V gave up 0 bases and J gave up 1 base; unmatched junction bases: 4. Germline V gene data show CDR1 as LNHNV and CDR2 as YYDKDF (reference sequence). As DNA, the CDR3 is TGTGCCACCAGCAGAGAAGCGGGGATACGCACAGATACGCAGTATTTT. Encoded protein: CATSREAGIRTDTQYF.

The gene calls are TRBV6-1 and TRBJ2-7, with 8 nucleotides matching TRBD1. The CDR3 is made up of 17 amino acids. Germline values: CDR1 MNHNS, CDR2 SASEGT. V was pared by 2 bases and J by 2 bases, with 11 bases of the junction left unmatched. DNA for the CDR3: TGTGCCAGCAGTGAACGGACAGGGCGAAGAGGAGCCTACGAGCAGTACTTC. Translation: CASSERTGRRGAYEQYF.

The chain is built from TRBV9 and TRBJ2-2; TRBD1 matches at 11 bases. The CDR3 contains 16 residues. V dropped 1 base and J dropped 5; count of bases not matched to a gene: 4. Germline V CDR1 and CDR2: SGDLS, YYNGEE. The CDR3 region has the DNA TGTGCCAGCAGCGTACAGGACAGGGGGCGGACCGGGGAGCTGTTTTTT. It codes for CASSVQDRGRTGELFF.

The chain joins TRBV30 to TRBJ2-5; D is perhaps TRBD2 (7 bases). The CDR3 sequence is 14 residues long. Germline V gives CDR1 GTSNPN, CDR2 SVGIG (reference sequence). The ends were cut back, 2 bases at V and 1 base at J, with 11 bases in the middle. CDR3 sequence (DNA): TGTGCCTGGAGTAGGGGGGGGTCCCAAGAGACCCAGTACTTC. Protein sequence: CAWSRGGSQETQYF.

CDR3 sequence (DNA): TGTGCCAGCAGTTCCTGGACAGGGTTCAATGAGCAGTTCTTC. It translates to CASSSWTGFNEQFF. The chain combines TRBV6-5 with TRBJ2-1; 8 bases are a match to TRBD1. Trimming cost V 4 bases and J 6 bases; bases outside gene matches: 5. CDR3 length: 14 amino acids. The germline CDR1 and CDR2 sequences are MNHEY and SVGAGI.